Sequencing of this T cell receptor beta chain was carried out in a study of cytomegalovirus exposure and HLA in healthy donors. With regard to this clone: Its antigen is still unknown.

Study-wide findings and caveats: About 87% or about 30% of the time was how often most TCR beta V segments were productive, according to an earlier analysis. TCR sequences were mostly rare, though some public TCRs occurred in many donors. An ancestry cluster, one associated with Asian ancestry, reportedly showed fewer N-insertions than the approximately 660-donor mean in a later analysis. Across donors, sequencing depth was assumed by presence/absence analyses to be roughly uniform.

Both 60 Vbeta primers and 13 Jbeta primers went into the PCR. Generated by immunoSEQ multiplex PCR, the TCRdb table keeps only in-frame clones and is missing some. The sample consists of around 140,000 clones, approximately 90% of them appearing once. Germline lookup yields CDR1 SNHLY and CDR2 FYNNEI. The CDR3 runs 14 residues. With 7 bases clipped from V and 0 bases from J, the junction kept 4 bases outside the gene matches. The sequence derives from a woman aged 25 to 45 in good health and CMV-seronegative. The chain employs TRBV2 and TRBJ1-2; the match to TRBD1 covers 8 bases. Sequenced: PBMCs. In DNA, the CDR3 is TGTGCCAGCACTACGGGACAGGCTAACTATGGCTACACCTTC. This translates into CASTTGQANYGYTF. Supplemented by reference TRBV2 and TRBJ1-2, the full variable domain reads EPEVTQTPSHQVTQMGQEVILRCVPISNHLYFYWYRQILGQKVEFLVSFYNNEISEKSEIFDDQFSVERPDGSNFTLKIRSTKLEDSAMYFCASTTGQANYGYTFGSGTRLTVV.